This is a list of T cell receptor beta chains from one sample in a study of blood T cell repertoires in COVID-19. The assay was immunoSEQ multiplex PCR, and TCRdb's table has in-frame clones only and misses some. The sample records approximately 150,000 clones, around nine tenths being singletons. The sample was peripheral blood. The receptors were gathered from a man aged 45-65 years with active or convalescent COVID-19. The CDR3 runs from the conserved cysteine through the conserved F or W. The D gene is left open where the match is weak. Only some rows state a clone size, as once, few, many or a class for expanded clones.

d_call	clone_size	v_call	j_call	cdr3_nt	cdr3_aa
TRBD1	NA	TRBV7-8	TRBJ2-7	TGTGCCAGCAGCCCATTAACACGGACAGGGAGCTACGAGCAGTACTTC	CASSPLTRTGSYEQYF
TRBD1	NA	TRBV11-2	TRBJ1-2	TGTGCCAGCAGCTTAGTAGGGGGCGACTATGGCTACACCTTC	CASSLVGGDYGYTF
TRBD2	NA	TRBV9	TRBJ2-1	TGTGCCAGCAGCGCTGGACTAGAATTGGGCAATGAGCAGTTCTTC	CASSAGLELGNEQFF
NA	NA	TRBV3-1/TRBV3-2	TRBJ1-2	TGTGCCAGCAGCCAAAGACAGGTCTATGGCTACACCTTC	CASSQRQVYGYTF
TRBD2	NA	TRBV19	TRBJ2-3	TGTGCCAGTAGTAGGACTAGCGGGGGGGAAGATACGCAGTATTTT	CASSRTSGGEDTQYF
NA	NA	TRBV28	TRBJ1-6	TGTGCCAGCAGTTCCTCAGGGGCCTCCTATAATTCACCCCTCCACTTT	CASSSSGASYNSPLHF
NA	NA	TRBV10-3	TRBJ1-4	TGTGCCATCAGTGAGTCTGCTGCAGGGAATAATGAAAAACTGTTTTTT	CAISESAAGNNEKLFF
TRBD2	NA	TRBV7-2	TRBJ2-5	TGTGCCAGCAGCTCAATGAGGCGGGGGGGCTTCCAAGAGACCCAGTACTTC	CASSSMRRGGFQETQYF
NA	NA	TRBV19	TRBJ1-5	TGTGCCAGTAGTACCCAGGGAGGGCCCCAGCATTTT	CASSTQGGPQHF
TRBD1	NA	TRBV19	TRBJ1-6	TGTGCCAGTAGTATAGATCCAGGGGGCCGGTCACCCCTCCACTTT	CASSIDPGGRSPLHF
NA	NA	TRBV20-1	TRBJ2-1	TGCAGTGCTAGTCCGGGCGGGACTTCCTCCTACAATGAGCAGTTCTTC	CSASPGGTSSYNEQFF
TRBD1	NA	TRBV3-1/TRBV3-2	TRBJ1-3	TGTGCCAGCAGCCAGGGGACAGGGGGCTCCTCAAACACCATATATTTT	CASSQGTGGSSNTIYF
TRBD1	NA	TRBV5-1	TRBJ2-7	TGCGCCAGCAGCCGGGACAGGGAATACGAGCAGTACTTC	CASSRDREYEQYF
NA	NA	TRBV9	TRBJ2-3	TGTGCCAGCAGCGTAGGATCCTTGGCCACAGATACGCAGTATTTT	CASSVGSLATDTQYF
TRBD2	NA	TRBV11-2	TRBJ2-1	TGTGCCAGCAGCTCTGGACTAGCAGGCTACAATGAGCAGTTCTTC	CASSSGLAGYNEQFF
TRBD1	NA	TRBV19	TRBJ1-5	TGTGCCAGTAGTTCCCGGACAGGGGTAAGTGATCAGCCCCAGCATTTT	CASSSRTGVSDQPQHF
NA	NA	TRBV7-8	TRBJ2-2	TGTGCCAGCAGCTCGGGGAGTTCTCACACCGGGGAGCTGTTTTTT	CASSSGSSHTGELFF
NA	NA	TRBV29-1	TRBJ2-7	TGCAGCGTTGGACTGAGCTCCTACGAGCAGTACTTC	CSVGLSSYEQYF
TRBD1	once	TRBV10-3	TRBJ1-4	TGTGCCATCAGGGACAGGAACGAAAAACTGTTTTTT	CAIRDRNEKLFF
TRBD1	NA	TRBV6-5	TRBJ2-7	TGTGCCAGCAGTTTTCACCCGACAGGGGTCCCCTACGAGCAGTACTTC	CASSFHPTGVPYEQYF
TRBD1	NA	TRBV19	TRBJ1-5	TGTGCCAGTATTCTCGGACAGGGGCACGAGCCCCAGCATTTT	CASILGQGHEPQHF
NA	NA	TRBV5-1	TRBJ1-1	TGCGCCAGCACTGTAATGGGGGGACTCACTGAAGCTTTCTTT	CASTVMGGLTEAFF
TRBD2	NA	TRBV29-1	TRBJ2-5	TGCAGCGTGACTAGCGGGGGATCAGAGACCCAGTACTTC	CSVTSGGSETQYF
TRBD2	NA	TRBV30	TRBJ2-6	TGTGCCTGGACTATAAGCGGGGGGCCCTACTCTGGGGCCAACGTCCTGACTTTC	CAWTISGGPYSGANVLTF
TRBD2	NA	TRBV10-1	TRBJ2-1	TGCGCCAGCAGTGACCCAAGCTATAGCGGGGGGGCCTATGAGCAGTTCTTC	CASSDPSYSGGAYEQFF
NA	NA	TRBV6-5	TRBJ2-1	TGTGCCAGCAGTCCCGGGGGGCTATTGGATGAGCAGTTCTTC	CASSPGGLLDEQFF
NA	few	TRBV11-2	TRBJ1-2	TGTGCCAGCAGCCAGGGGACGGCGGACTATGGCTACACCTTC	CASSQGTADYGYTF
TRBD1	once	TRBV3-1/TRBV3-2	TRBJ2-1	TGTGCCAGCAGCCAGACAGGGGGTGATGAGCAGTTCTTC	CASSQTGGDEQFF
TRBD2	once	TRBV24-1	TRBJ2-4	TGTGCCACCAGTGATCCCGGACTAGCGGGGGCCAAAAACATTCAGTACTTC	CATSDPGLAGAKNIQYF
TRBD1	NA	TRBV5-1	TRBJ1-5	TGCGCCAGCAGCACAGGGGGCACGGATCAGCCCCAGCATTTT	CASSTGGTDQPQHF
NA	few	TRBV5-1	TRBJ2-7	TGCGCCAGCAGCCCGGGACTTATCTCCTACGAGCAGTACTTC	CASSPGLISYEQYF
NA	NA	TRBV6-2/TRBV6-3	TRBJ2-5	TGTGCCAGCAGTGGACGTGCGGCGGGTGGGGAGACCCAGTACTTC	CASSGRAAGGETQYF
TRBD1	NA	TRBV6-5	TRBJ2-7	TGTGCCAGTAACAGACCGGGACAGGGGGCCCGAGAGCAGTACTTC	CASNRPGQGAREQYF
NA	NA	TRBV6-6	TRBJ1-4	TGTGCCAGCAGTTACTCGGGGCAGGGTGAAAAACTGTTTTTT	CASSYSGQGEKLFF
NA	NA	TRBV18	TRBJ1-1	TGTGCCAGCTCACCGCGGCAGCTGAACACTGAAGCTTTCTTT	CASSPRQLNTEAFF
TRBD2	NA	TRBV6-4	TRBJ2-1	TGTGCCAGCAGACGGACTAGCGGGGGGTTATTCTTC	CASRRTSGGLFF
NA	NA	TRBV30	TRBJ2-7	TGTGCCTGGAGCCCCCTCCGGGGAGGTAGGGGAAGGGAGCAGTACTTC	CAWSPLRGGRGREQYF
NA	NA	TRBV18	TRBJ1-2	TGTGCCAGCTCACCATCCAGGGTTGACTATGGCTACACCTTC	CASSPSRVDYGYTF
TRBD1	NA	TRBV19	TRBJ2-2	TGTGCCAGCTTGAGACAGGGACAGAACACCGGGGAGCTGTTTTTT	CASLRQGQNTGELFF
NA	NA	TRBV5-1	TRBJ2-2	TGCGCCAGCAGCCCGAGAGAGGGAACCGGGGAGCTGTTTTTT	CASSPREGTGELFF
TRBD1	NA	TRBV5-4	TRBJ1-2	TGTGCCAGCAGCTCAGGACAGGGGGTGGCCTATGGCTACACCTTC	CASSSGQGVAYGYTF
NA	NA	TRBV28	TRBJ1-5	TGTGCCAGCACTATCGACAGGCCCAATCAGCCCCAGCATTTT	CASTIDRPNQPQHF
TRBD1	NA	TRBV19	TRBJ1-2	TGTGCCAGTACCAAGGGGGCATATTTTGGCTACACCTTC	CASTKGAYFGYTF
NA	NA	TRBV19	TRBJ2-1	TGTGCCAGTAGCCGGGGGACCGCACTATGGGATGAGCAGTTCTTC	CASSRGTALWDEQFF
NA	NA	TRBV5-5	TRBJ1-5	TGTGCCAGCAGCTTGGAACGGAATCAGCCCCAGCATTTT	CASSLERNQPQHF
NA	NA	TRBV11-2	TRBJ2-7	TGTGCCAGCAGCTTAGGCGGTGGCCTCTACGAGCAGTACTTC	CASSLGGGLYEQYF
NA	once	TRBV7-2	TRBJ2-1	TGTGCCAGCAGCCTCGGAGACCCCTCTTCCAATGAGCAGTTCTTC	CASSLGDPSSNEQFF
NA	NA	TRBV15	TRBJ2-7	TGTGCCACCAGCAGAGATCAAGCGGGCTACGAGCAGTACTTC	CATSRDQAGYEQYF
TRBD1	NA	TRBV7-2	TRBJ1-2	TGTGCCAGCAGCCGCGGGACAGAGGATCCTTATGGCTACACCTTC	CASSRGTEDPYGYTF
NA	NA	TRBV5-8	TRBJ1-5	TGTGCCAGCAGCTTGTACGTCACCGGGACAAGCAATCAGCCCCAGCATTTT	CASSLYVTGTSNQPQHF
TRBD1	NA	TRBV19	TRBJ1-5	TGTGCCAGTAGTATACGATGGGACAGGAGGAATCAGCCCCAGCATTTT	CASSIRWDRRNQPQHF
TRBD1	NA	TRBV5-1	TRBJ2-5	TGCGCCAGCAGCCGGGCAACCGGGACAGGCCAAGAGACCCAGTACTTC	CASSRATGTGQETQYF
TRBD2	once	TRBV28	TRBJ2-3	TGTGCCAGCAGTTTACCGCGCGGGGGAGGGGCACGAGATACGCAGTATTTT	CASSLPRGGGARDTQYF
NA	NA	TRBV24-1	TRBJ2-5	TGTGCCACCAGTGGTTGGGGGGACCAAGAGACCCAGTACTTC	CATSGWGDQETQYF
NA	NA	TRBV14	TRBJ1-1	TGTGCCAGCAGCCAAGTTCGGGGGGGGAACACTGAAGCTTTCTTT	CASSQVRGGNTEAFF
TRBD2	NA	TRBV5-5	TRBJ2-2	TGTGCCAGCAGCGTGTGGCCCGCGACTAGCGGGAACACCGGGGAGCTGTTTTTT	CASSVWPATSGNTGELFF
NA	NA	TRBV6-5	TRBJ2-5	TGTACGACCAGGGGCTCGAGGCAAGAGACCCAGTACTTC	CTTRGSRQETQYF
TRBD1	NA	TRBV28	TRBJ1-1	TGTGCCAGCAGGGTGACAGGGGGCTGGGGAGGAGCTTTCTTT	CASRVTGGWGGAFF
TRBD1	NA	TRBV10-2	TRBJ2-5	TGCGCCCGCAGTGAGCCTAGGGACAGGGGGGGGGAGACCCAGTACTTC	CARSEPRDRGGETQYF
NA	NA	TRBV27	TRBJ2-7	TGTGCCACCCGGCCAGGGTCCGACGAGCAGTACTTC	CATRPGSDEQYF